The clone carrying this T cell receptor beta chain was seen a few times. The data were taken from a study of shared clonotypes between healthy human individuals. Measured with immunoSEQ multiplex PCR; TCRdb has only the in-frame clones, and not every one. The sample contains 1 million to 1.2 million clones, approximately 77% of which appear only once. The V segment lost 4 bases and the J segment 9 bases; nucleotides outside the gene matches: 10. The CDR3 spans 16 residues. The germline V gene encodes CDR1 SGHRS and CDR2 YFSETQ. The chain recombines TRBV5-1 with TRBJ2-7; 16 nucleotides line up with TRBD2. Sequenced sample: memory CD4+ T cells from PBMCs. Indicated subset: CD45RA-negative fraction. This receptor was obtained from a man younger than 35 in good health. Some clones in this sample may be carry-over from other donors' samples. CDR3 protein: CASSPPGTSGRAAQYF. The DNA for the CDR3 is TGCGCCAGCAGCCCACCTGGGACTAGCGGGAGGGCCGCGCAGTACTTC.